What follows describes a single TCR beta chain. TCRdb re-called the 5' RACE reads, yielding one record per CDR3 amino acid sequence without DNA. This sample's clone table lists 200,000 to 300,000 distinct CDR3 sequences. This specimen belongs to a study of T cells expressing NK-cell markers. Per the germline V gene, CDR1 is MDHEN and CDR2 is SYDVKM. The CDR3 is 16 residues long. The specimen was blood T cells: a sorted CD56 or NKG2C T cell subset, CD4+ or CD8+ T cells, or bulk PBMC T cells (not recorded which). The chain combines TRBV28 with TRBJ2-2; TCRdb proposes TRBD2, but this gene call is untestable without DNA. This TCR came from a woman between 18 and 75 years old in good health. This CDR3 is CASTLLGAGGSGELFF.